The rows below give T cell receptor beta chains drawn from one sample of a study of Ad26.COV2.S vaccination and SARS-CoV-2 variants. Clones were sequenced by immunoSEQ multiplex PCR, and TCRdb holds only the in-frame ones, with some missing. The sample has roughly 390,000 clones, around nine tenths seen once. The starting material was peripheral blood, obtained in a trial of Ad26.COV2.S vaccine versus placebo. Receptors were obtained from a person aged 18 to 65 who received the Ad26.COV2.S COVID-19 vaccine or a placebo. CDR3s include the opening cysteine and the closing phenylalanine or tryptophan. A D gene is named only where the DNA matches it firmly. Clone size, where shown, is once, few, many, or a class for clones that have expanded.

v_call: TRBV20-1; clone_size: .; j_call: TRBJ1-1; d_call: .; cdr3_aa: CSASDGHWNTEAFF; cdr3_nt: TGCAGTGCTAGTGACGGACACTGGAACACTGAAGCTTTCTTT
v_call: TRBV29-1; clone_size: .; j_call: TRBJ2-1; d_call: TRBD2; cdr3_aa: CSVEDLAGVLSYNEQFF; cdr3_nt: TGCAGCGTTGAAGACCTAGCGGGGGTTCTCTCCTACAATGAGCAGTTCTTC
v_call: TRBV12-3/TRBV12-4; clone_size: .; j_call: TRBJ1-1; d_call: .; cdr3_aa: CASSYEMNTEAFF; cdr3_nt: TGTGCCAGCAGTTACGAGATGAACACTGAAGCTTTCTTT
v_call: TRBV11-2; clone_size: .; j_call: TRBJ2-3; d_call: .; cdr3_aa: CASSLGPGSSSTDTQYF; cdr3_nt: TGTGCCAGCAGCTTAGGGCCGGGGTCGTCCAGCACAGATACGCAGTATTTT
v_call: TRBV27; clone_size: .; j_call: TRBJ2-3; d_call: .; cdr3_aa: CASSAVTGVPDTQYF; cdr3_nt: TGTGCCAGCAGTGCCGTGACAGGAGTTCCAGATACGCAGTATTTT
v_call: TRBV28; clone_size: .; j_call: TRBJ2-1; d_call: TRBD2; cdr3_aa: CASSFSLAGGYNEQFF; cdr3_nt: TGTGCCAGCAGTTTCTCACTAGCGGGGGGGTACAATGAGCAGTTCTTC
v_call: TRBV19; clone_size: .; j_call: TRBJ1-6; d_call: .; cdr3_aa: CASKNDRNSPLHF; cdr3_nt: TGTGCCAGTAAGAATGACAGAAATTCACCCCTCCACTTT
v_call: TRBV9; clone_size: .; j_call: TRBJ1-2; d_call: .; cdr3_aa: CASSVDAGTYGYTF; cdr3_nt: TGTGCCAGCAGCGTAGACGCAGGGACCTATGGCTACACCTTC
v_call: TRBV11-3; clone_size: .; j_call: TRBJ2-2; d_call: .; cdr3_aa: CASSGDTGELFF; cdr3_nt: TGTGCCAGCAGCGGAGACACCGGGGAGCTGTTTTTT
v_call: TRBV7-9; clone_size: few; j_call: TRBJ2-7; d_call: TRBD2; cdr3_aa: CASSFPGGEQYF; cdr3_nt: TGTGCCAGCAGCTTCCCCGGGGGGGAGCAGTACTTC
v_call: TRBV6-1; clone_size: .; j_call: TRBJ2-2; d_call: .; cdr3_aa: CASSEILGMSGTGELFF; cdr3_nt: TGTGCCAGCAGTGAAATTCTAGGGATGTCGGGCACCGGGGAGCTGTTTTTT
v_call: TRBV5-1; clone_size: .; j_call: TRBJ2-2; d_call: .; cdr3_aa: CASSPYPGLANTGELFF; cdr3_nt: TGCGCCAGCAGCCCATATCCGGGACTGGCGAACACCGGGGAGCTGTTTTTT
v_call: TRBV27; clone_size: .; j_call: TRBJ1-5; d_call: .; cdr3_aa: CASRRGGDGNQPQHF; cdr3_nt: TGTGCCAGCAGGAGGGGGGGCGATGGCAATCAGCCCCAGCATTTT
v_call: TRBV27; clone_size: .; j_call: TRBJ1-1; d_call: .; cdr3_aa: CASSLSSGGNTEAFF; cdr3_nt: TGTGCCAGCAGTTTATCGAGTGGGGGGAACACTGAAGCTTTCTTT
v_call: TRBV3-1/TRBV3-2; clone_size: .; j_call: TRBJ1-5; d_call: .; cdr3_aa: CASSQDLENQPQHF; cdr3_nt: TGTGCCAGCAGCCAAGATTTGGAGAATCAGCCCCAGCATTTT
v_call: TRBV5-6; clone_size: .; j_call: TRBJ1-5; d_call: .; cdr3_aa: CASSQRANSPNQPQHF; cdr3_nt: TGTGCCAGCAGCCAAAGGGCGAACAGTCCCAATCAGCCCCAGCATTTT
v_call: TRBV7-9; clone_size: once; j_call: TRBJ2-7; d_call: TRBD1; cdr3_aa: CASSLTPGQGPHEQYF; cdr3_nt: TGTGCCAGCAGCCTGACACCGGGACAGGGTCCCCACGAGCAGTACTTC
v_call: TRBV7-2; clone_size: .; j_call: TRBJ1-1; d_call: .; cdr3_aa: CASSLAGMLVEAFF; cdr3_nt: TGTGCCAGCAGCTTAGCAGGGATGTTGGTCGAAGCTTTCTTT
v_call: TRBV4-3; clone_size: .; j_call: TRBJ2-5; d_call: .; cdr3_aa: CASGRGLEETQYF; cdr3_nt: TGCGCCAGCGGACGAGGTTTAGAAGAGACCCAGTACTTC